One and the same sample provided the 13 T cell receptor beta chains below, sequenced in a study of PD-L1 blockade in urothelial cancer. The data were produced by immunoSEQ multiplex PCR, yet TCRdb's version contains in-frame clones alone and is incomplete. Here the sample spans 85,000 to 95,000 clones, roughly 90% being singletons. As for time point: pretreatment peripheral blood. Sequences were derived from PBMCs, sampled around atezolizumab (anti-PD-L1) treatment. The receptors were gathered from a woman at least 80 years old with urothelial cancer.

CDR3 loop: CASSTSDRTGKAFF. CDR3 DNA sequence: TGTGCCAGCAGTACCTCCGATCGGACAGGGAAAGCTTTCTTT. The rearrangement links TRBV6-5 to TRBJ1-1; 8 bases map to TRBD1. The CDR3 loop spans 14 amino acids. Trimming cost V 5 bases and J 9 bases; bases outside gene matches: 11. Germline V gene data show CDR1 as MNHEY and CDR2 as SVGAGI.

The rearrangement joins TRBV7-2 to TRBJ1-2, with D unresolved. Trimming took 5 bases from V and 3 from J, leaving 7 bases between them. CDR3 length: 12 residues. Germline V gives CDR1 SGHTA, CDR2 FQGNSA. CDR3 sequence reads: CASSATDYGYTF. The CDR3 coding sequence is TGTGCCAGCAGCGCAACAGACTATGGCTACACCTTC. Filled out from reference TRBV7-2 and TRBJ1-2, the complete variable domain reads GAGVSQSPSNKVTEKGKDVELRCDPISGHTALYWYRQSLGQGLEFLIYFQGNSAPDKSGLPSDRFSAERTGGSVSTLTIQRTQQEDSAVYLCASSATDYGYTFGSGTRLTVV.

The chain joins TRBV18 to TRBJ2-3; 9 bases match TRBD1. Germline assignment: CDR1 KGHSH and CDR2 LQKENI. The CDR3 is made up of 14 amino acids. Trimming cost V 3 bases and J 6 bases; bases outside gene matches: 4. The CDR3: CASSPPQGADTQYF. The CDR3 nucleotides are TGTGCCAGCTCACCCCCACAGGGGGCGGATACGCAGTATTTT.

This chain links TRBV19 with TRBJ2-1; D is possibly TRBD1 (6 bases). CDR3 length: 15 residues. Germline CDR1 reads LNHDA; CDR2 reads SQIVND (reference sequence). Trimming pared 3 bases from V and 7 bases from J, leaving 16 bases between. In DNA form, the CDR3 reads TGTGCCAGTAGTATCTCGGGGACAAGGGCGAATGAGCAGTTCTTC. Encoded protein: CASSISGTRANEQFF.

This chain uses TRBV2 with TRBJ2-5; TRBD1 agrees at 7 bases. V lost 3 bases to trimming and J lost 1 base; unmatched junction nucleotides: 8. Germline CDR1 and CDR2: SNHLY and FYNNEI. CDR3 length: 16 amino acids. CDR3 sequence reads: CASSENRGRGQETQYF. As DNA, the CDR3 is TGTGCCAGCAGTGAGAACAGGGGAAGGGGCCAAGAGACCCAGTACTTC.

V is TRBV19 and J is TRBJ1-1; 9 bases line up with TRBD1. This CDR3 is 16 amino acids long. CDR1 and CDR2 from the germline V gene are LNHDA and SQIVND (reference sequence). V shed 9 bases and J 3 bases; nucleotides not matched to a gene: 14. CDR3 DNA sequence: TGTGCCAGCCACCTCTTAGGACAGGGGAGGGACACTGAAGCTTTCTTT. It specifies CASHLLGQGRDTEAFF.

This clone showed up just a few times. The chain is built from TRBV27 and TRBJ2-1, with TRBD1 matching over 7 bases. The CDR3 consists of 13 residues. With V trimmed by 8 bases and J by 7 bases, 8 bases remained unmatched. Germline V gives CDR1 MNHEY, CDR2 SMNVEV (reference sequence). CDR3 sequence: CASGKTGSNEQFF. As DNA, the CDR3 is TGTGCCAGCGGTAAGACAGGGAGTAATGAGCAGTTCTTC.

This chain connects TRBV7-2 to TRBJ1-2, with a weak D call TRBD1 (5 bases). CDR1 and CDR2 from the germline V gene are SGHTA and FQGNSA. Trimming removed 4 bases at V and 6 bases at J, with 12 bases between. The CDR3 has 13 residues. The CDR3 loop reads CASSSGRGHGYTF. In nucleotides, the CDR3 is TGTGCCAGCAGCTCTGGAAGGGGCCATGGCTACACCTTC.

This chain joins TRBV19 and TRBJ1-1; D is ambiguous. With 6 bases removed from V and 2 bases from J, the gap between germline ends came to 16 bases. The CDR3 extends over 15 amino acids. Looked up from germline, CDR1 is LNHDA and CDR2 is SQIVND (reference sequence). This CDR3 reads CASRSSPASNTEAFF. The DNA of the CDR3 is TGTGCCAGTAGGAGTAGCCCGGCTTCTAACACTGAAGCTTTCTTT.

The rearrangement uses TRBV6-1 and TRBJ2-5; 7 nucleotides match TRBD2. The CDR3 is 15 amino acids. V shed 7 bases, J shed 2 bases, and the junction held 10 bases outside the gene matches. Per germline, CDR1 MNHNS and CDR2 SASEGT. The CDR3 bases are TGTGCCAGCACCGGTCGTCTAGCGGCTCAAGAGACCCAGTACTTC. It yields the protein CASTGRLAAQETQYF.

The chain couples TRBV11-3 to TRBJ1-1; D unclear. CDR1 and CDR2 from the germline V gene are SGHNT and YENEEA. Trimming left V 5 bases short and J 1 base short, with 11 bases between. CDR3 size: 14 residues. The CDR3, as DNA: TGTGCCAGCAGCCGTGGGCGCGCGAACACTGAAGCTTTCTTT. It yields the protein CASSRGRANTEAFF.

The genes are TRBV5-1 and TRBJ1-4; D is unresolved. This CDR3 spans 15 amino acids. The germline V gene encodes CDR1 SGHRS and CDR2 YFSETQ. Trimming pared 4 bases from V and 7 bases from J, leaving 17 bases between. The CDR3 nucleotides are TGCGCCAGCAGCCAGTCCGGGGTACAGAGTGAAAAACTGTTTTTT. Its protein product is CASSQSGVQSEKLFF.

The CDR3 bases are TGCAGCACTAGCGGGAACACGGAGACCCAGTACTTC. Amino acids: CSTSGNTETQYF. This chain links TRBV29-1 with TRBJ2-5, with 10 bases that match TRBD2. CDR1 and CDR2 from the germline V gene are SQVTM and ANQGSEA. CDR3 length: 12 residues. V trimming: 8 bases; J trimming: 5 bases; junction bases outside the gene matches: 5. Together with reference TRBV29-1 and TRBJ2-5, the CDR3 gives the full variable domain: SAVISQKPSRDICQRGTSLTIQCQVDSQVTMMFWYRQQPGQSLTLIATANQGSEATYESGFVIDKFPISRPNLTFSTLTVSNMSPEDSSIYLCSTSGNTETQYFGPGTRLLVL.